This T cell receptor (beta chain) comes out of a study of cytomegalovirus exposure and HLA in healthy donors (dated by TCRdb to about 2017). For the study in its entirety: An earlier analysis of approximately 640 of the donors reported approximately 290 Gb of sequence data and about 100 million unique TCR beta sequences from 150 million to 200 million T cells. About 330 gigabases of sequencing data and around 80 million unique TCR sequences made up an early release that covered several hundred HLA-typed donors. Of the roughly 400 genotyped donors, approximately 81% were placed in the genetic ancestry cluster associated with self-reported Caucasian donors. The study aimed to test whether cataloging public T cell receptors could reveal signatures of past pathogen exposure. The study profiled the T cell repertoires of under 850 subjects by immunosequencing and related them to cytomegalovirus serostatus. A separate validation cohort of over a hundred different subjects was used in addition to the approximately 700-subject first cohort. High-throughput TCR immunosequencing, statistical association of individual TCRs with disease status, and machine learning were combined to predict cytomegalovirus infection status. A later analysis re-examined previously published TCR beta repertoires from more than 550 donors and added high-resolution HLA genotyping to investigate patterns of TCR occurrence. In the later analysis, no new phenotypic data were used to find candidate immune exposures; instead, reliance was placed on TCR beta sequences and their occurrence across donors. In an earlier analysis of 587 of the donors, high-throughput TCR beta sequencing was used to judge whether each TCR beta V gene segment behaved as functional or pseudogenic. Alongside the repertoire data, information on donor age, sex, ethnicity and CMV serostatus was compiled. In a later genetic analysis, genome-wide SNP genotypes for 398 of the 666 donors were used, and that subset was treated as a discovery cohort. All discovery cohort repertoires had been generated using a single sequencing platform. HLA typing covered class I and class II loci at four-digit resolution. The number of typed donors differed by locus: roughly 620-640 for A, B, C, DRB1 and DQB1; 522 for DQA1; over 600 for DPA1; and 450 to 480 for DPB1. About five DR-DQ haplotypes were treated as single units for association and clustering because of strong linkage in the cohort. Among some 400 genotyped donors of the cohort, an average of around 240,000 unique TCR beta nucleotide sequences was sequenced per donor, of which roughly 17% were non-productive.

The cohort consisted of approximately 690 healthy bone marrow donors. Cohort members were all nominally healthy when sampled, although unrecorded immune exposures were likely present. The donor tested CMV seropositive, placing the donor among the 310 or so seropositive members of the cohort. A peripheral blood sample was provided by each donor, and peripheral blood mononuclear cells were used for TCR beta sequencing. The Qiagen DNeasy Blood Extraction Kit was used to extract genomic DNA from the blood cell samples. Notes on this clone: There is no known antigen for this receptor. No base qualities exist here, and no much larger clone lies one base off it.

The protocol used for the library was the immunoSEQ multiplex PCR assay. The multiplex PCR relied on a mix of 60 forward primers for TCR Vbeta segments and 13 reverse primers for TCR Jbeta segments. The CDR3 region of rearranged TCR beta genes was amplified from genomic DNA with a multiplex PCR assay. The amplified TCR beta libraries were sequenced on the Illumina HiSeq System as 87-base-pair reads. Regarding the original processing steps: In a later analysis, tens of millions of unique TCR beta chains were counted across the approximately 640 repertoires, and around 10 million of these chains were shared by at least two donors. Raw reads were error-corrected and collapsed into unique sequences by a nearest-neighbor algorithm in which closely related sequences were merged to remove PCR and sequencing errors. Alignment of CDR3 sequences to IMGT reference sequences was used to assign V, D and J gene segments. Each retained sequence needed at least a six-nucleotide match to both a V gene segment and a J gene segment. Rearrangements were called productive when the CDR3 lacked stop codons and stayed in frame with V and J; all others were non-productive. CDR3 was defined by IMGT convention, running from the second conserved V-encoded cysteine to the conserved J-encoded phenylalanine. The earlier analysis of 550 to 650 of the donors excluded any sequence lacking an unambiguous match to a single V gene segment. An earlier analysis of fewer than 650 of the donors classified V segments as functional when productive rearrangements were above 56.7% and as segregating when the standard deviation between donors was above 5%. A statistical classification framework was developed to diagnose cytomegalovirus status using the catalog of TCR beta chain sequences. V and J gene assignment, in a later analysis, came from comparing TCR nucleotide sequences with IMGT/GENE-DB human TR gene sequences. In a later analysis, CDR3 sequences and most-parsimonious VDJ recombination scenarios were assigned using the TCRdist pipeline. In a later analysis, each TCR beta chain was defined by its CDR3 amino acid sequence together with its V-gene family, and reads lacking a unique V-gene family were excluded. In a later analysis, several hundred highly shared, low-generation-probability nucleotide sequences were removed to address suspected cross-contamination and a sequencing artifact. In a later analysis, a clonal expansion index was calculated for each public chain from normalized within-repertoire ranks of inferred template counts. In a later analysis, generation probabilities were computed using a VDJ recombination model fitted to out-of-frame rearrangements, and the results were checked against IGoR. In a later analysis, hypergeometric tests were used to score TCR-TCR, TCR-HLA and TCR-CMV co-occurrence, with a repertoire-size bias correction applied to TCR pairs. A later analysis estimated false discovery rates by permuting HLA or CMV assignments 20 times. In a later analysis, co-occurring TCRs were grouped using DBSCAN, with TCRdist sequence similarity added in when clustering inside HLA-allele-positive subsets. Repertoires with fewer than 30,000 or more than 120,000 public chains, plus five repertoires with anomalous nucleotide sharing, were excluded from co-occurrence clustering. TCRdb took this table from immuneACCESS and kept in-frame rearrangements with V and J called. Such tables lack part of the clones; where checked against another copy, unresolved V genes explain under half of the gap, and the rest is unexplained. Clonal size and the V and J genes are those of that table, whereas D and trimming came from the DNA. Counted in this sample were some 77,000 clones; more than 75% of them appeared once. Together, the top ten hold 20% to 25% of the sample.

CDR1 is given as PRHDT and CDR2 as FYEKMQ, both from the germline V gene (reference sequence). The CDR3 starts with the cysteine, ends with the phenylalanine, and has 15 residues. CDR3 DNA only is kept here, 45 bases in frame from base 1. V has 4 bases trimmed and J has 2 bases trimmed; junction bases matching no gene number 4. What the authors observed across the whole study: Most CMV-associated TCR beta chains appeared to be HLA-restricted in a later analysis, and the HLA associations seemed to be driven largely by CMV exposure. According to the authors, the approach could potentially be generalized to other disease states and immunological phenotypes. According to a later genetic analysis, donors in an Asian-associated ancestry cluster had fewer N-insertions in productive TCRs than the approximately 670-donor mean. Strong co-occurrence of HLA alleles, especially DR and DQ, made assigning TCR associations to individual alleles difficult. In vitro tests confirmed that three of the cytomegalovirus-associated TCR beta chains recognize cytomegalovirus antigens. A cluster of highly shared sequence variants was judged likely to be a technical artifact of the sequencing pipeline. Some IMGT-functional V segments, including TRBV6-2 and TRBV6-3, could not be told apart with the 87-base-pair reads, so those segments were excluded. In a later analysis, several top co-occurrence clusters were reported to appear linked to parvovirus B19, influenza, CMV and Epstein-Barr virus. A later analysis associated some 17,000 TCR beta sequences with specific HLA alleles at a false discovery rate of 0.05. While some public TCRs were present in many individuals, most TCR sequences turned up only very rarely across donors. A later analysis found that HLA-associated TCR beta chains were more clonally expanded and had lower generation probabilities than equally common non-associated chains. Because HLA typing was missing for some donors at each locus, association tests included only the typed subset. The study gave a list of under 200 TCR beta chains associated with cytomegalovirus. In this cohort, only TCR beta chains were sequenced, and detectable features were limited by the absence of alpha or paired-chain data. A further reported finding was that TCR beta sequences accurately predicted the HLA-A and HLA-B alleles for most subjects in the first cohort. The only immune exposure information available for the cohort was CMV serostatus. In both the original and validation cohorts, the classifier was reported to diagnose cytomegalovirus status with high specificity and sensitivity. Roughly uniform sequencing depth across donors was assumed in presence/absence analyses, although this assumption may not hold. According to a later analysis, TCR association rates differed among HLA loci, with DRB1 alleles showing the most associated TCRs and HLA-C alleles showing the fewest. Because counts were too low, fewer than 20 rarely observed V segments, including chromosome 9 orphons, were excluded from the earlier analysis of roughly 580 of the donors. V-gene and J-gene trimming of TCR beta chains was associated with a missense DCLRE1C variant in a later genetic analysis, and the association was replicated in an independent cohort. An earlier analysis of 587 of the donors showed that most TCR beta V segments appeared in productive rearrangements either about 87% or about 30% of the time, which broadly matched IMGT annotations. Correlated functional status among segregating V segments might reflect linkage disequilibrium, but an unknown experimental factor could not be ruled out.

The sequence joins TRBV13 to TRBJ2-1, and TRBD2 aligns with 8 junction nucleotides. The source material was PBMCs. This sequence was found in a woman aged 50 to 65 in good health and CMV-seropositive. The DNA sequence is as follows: TGTGCCAGCAGCTCGGGACTAGTGACCTACAATGAGCAGTTCTTC. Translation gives CASSSGLVTYNEQFF.